A selection of T cell receptor beta chains follows, all from one sample in a study of neoadjuvant anti-PD-1 for oral cavity cancer. Assay used: immunoSEQ multiplex PCR; TCRdb lists only in-frame clones, some missing. The sample contains fewer than 15,000 clones, under 60% of which appear only once. The input for sequencing was tumor tissue, taken before nivolumab (anti-PD-1) treatment. The receptors derive from a person between 40 and 80 years old with oral cavity squamous cell carcinoma. Both conserved end residues are part of each CDR3. The D gene is left open where the match is weak. Size is stated for part of the rows, as once, few or many counts, or as a class when the clone is expanded.

CDR3aa	CDR3nt	d_gene	abundance	v_gene	j_gene
CASSVGSQAYEQYF	TGTGCCAGCAGCGTAGGAAGCCAAGCCTACGAGCAGTACTTC	-	few	TRBV9	TRBJ2-7
CASSSVQRNTEAFF	TGTGCCAGCAGTTCCGTACAGAGAAACACTGAAGCTTTCTTT	-	-	TRBV27	TRBJ1-1
CASSDTTGRTQYF	TGTGCCAGTAGTGACACAACAGGGAGAACGCAGTATTTT	-	-	TRBV19	TRBJ2-3
CASSYSLAGLTDTQYF	TGTGCCAGCAGTTACTCACTAGCGGGCCTCACAGATACGCAGTATTTT	TRBD2	-	TRBV6-5	TRBJ2-3
CATLVSPGDEQYF	TGTGCCACCCTAGTAAGCCCCGGGGACGAGCAGTACTTC	-	-	TRBV28	TRBJ2-7
CASSYYFGGVNTEAFF	TGTGCCAGCAGTTACTATTTCGGGGGAGTGAACACTGAAGCTTTCTTT	-	once	TRBV6-5	TRBJ1-1
CASRFDAGTYNEQFF	TGTGCCAGCAGGTTTGATGCAGGGACCTACAATGAGCAGTTCTTC	-	few	TRBV5-4	TRBJ2-1
CASSRDSSYEQYF	TGTGCCAGCAGTCGGGACTCCTCCTACGAGCAGTACTTC	-	-	TRBV27	TRBJ2-7
CASSIDREKPQHF	TGTGCCAGTAGTATCGACAGGGAGAAACCCCAGCATTTT	TRBD1	few	TRBV19	TRBJ1-5
CASSNLAGPYEQYF	TGTGCCAGCAGCAATCTAGCGGGACCGTACGAGCAGTACTTC	TRBD2	-	TRBV6-1	TRBJ2-7
CASSSDLAGNEQYF	TGCGCCAGCAGCTCTGACCTAGCGGGAAACGAGCAGTACTTC	TRBD2	-	TRBV5-1	TRBJ2-7
CASSSGTGTNYGYTF	TGCGCCAGCAGTTCCGGGACAGGGACTAACTATGGCTACACCTTC	TRBD1	-	TRBV10-2	TRBJ1-2